A selection of T cell receptor beta chains follows, all from one sample in a study of T cells in Graves' hyperthyroidism and ophthalmopathy. One entry per CDR3 protein results from TCRdb running MiXCR on the multiplex PCR reads. Among around 250,000 distinct CDR3 sequences listed, more than 14% were seen once. Specimen: blood. Receptors were obtained from a middle-aged woman with Graves' hyperthyroidism that later progressed to Graves' ophthalmopathy. Both conserved end residues are trimmed from each CDR3.

TRBV20-1 SAREAGAVDTQY
TRBV18 ASSPRLAGVPTDTQY
TRBV28 ASSVTVGNQPQH
TRBV11-2 ASSLDTWLAGGNEQY
TRBV28 ASSPPDRPNTGELF
TRBV5-1 ASSLSMDLNYGYT
TRBV10-3 AISGSSDTQY
TRBV29-1 SASLSPGPPGELF
TRBV9 ASSGGWHEQF
TRBV6-1 ASRDSTTEAF
TRBV5-1 ASSLGTGLSTDTQY
TRBV18 ASSPGQGREQY
TRBV11-2 ASSYEQGNSPLH
TRBV2 ASGLLAGEAPYEQY
TRBV7-9 ASSLGSGGTDTQY
TRBV4-1 ASSPGPDYEQY
TRBV11-3 ASSQAGAGETQY
TRBV28 ASSQIRGRTEAF
TRBV15 ATSRDRGVSEAF
TRBV30 AWSVDRASYGYT
TRBV3-1 ASSQDQRQA
TRBV7-9 ASSLVMFGRESSGANVLT
TRBV9 ASSLTGALNTEAF
TRBV7-9 ASSPRLAGGRETQY
TRBV27 ASSSGGRRTDTQY
TRBV15 ATSRDPASGLF
TRBV28 ASSAIGRTANYGYT